This TCR beta chain emerged from a study of radiotherapy plus CTLA-4 blockade in lung cancer. General study points: Subsequent to radiotherapy plus ipilimumab, tumor-derived TCR clones underwent expansion in blood.

The CDR3 spans 16 residues. Germline V gene lookup returns CDR1 MNHNS and CDR2 SASEGT. Trimming stripped 2 bases from V and 4 bases from J, with 15 bases between. Lung cancer patients with chemo-refractory metastatic non-small-cell disease were given focal radiation plus CTLA-4 blockade with ipilimumab. Concerning this clone itself: As yet, its antigen is unknown.

Sequencing was performed with immunoSEQ multiplex PCR; in TCRdb, only in-frame clones are kept and a portion is missing. This table has about 95,000 clones, 83% appearing once. The sequencing here drew on peripheral blood, taken from a patient treated with radiotherapy plus ipilimumab. The chain joins TRBV6-1 to TRBJ2-1, with D perhaps TRBD2 (6 bases). This receptor was obtained from a human donor with non-small cell lung cancer who had stable disease on radiotherapy plus ipilimumab. CDR3 loop: CASSEWASRGYNEQFF. The DNA of the CDR3 is TGTGCCAGCAGTGAATGGGCTAGCCGGGGGTACAATGAGCAGTTCTTC.